The 28 T cell receptor beta chains presented below share a single source sample, sequenced in a study of Tregs in tolerant kidney transplant recipients. Some clones are missing from TCRdb's copy, which holds only in-frame ones; the method was immunoSEQ multiplex PCR. Here the sample spans tens of thousands of clones, more than 90% being singletons. The sequencing sample was made of CD8+ T cells from blood. Every receptor here comes from a human donor in good health.

The V gene is TRBV6-5, the J gene TRBJ2-7; D not resolved. Germline lookup yields CDR1 MNHEY and CDR2 SVGAGI. V lost 2 bases, J lost 3 bases, and 11 bases lay in between. CDR3 length: 14 residues. CDR3 nucleotide sequence: TGTGCCAGCAGTTACACTTCCCCGCACTACGAGCAGTACTTC. It translates to CASSYTSPHYEQYF.

Concerning this clone itself: Additional DNA sequences in this sample encode the identical CDR3. The chain links TRBV27 to TRBJ2-7; D gene uncertain. There are 15 residues in the CDR3. Germline-derived CDR1 and CDR2 are MNHEY and SMNVEV (reference sequence). Trimming pared 2 bases from V and 0 bases from J, leaving 11 bases between. The CDR3 nucleotides read TGTGCCAGCAGTTTAAGGCAGGCGAGCTCCTACGAGCAGTACTTC. It translates to CASSLRQASSYEQYF.

The V call is TRBV19, the J call TRBJ1-2; D is possibly TRBD1 (6 bases). The CDR3 is made up of 15 amino acids. Germline V lookup: CDR1 LNHDA, CDR2 SQIVND (reference sequence). V lost 5 bases and J lost 1, with 14 bases in between. CDR3 amino acids: CASSAEDSINYGYTF. DNA for the CDR3: TGTGCCAGTAGTGCCGAGGACAGTATTAACTATGGCTACACCTTC.

V usage is TRBV27 and J usage is TRBJ2-7; 7 bases line up with TRBD1. The germline V gene has CDR1 MNHEY and CDR2 SMNVEV (reference sequence). This CDR3 has 14 residues. With V trimmed by 7 bases and J by 0 bases, 6 bases remained unmatched. The CDR3 DNA reads as TGTGCCAGCACCCCGACAGGGCCCTCCTACGAGCAGTACTTC. This gives the protein CASTPTGPSYEQYF.

This chain's CDR3 is CASSPRDRGPTNEKLFF. CDR3 coding DNA: TGTGCCAGCAGTCCGAGAGACAGGGGCCCAACTAATGAAAAACTGTTTTTT. This chain joins TRBV28 and TRBJ1-4, with 8 nucleotides matching TRBD1. The germline CDR1 and CDR2 sequences are MDHEN and SYDVKM. V trimming: 5 bases; J trimming: 0 bases; junction bases outside the gene matches: 8. This CDR3 is built from 17 residues. The whole variable domain, remainder taken from reference TRBV28 and TRBJ1-4, is DVKVTQSSRYLVKRTGEKVFLECVQDMDHENMFWYRQDPGLGLRLIYFSYDVKMKEKGDIPEGYSVSREKKERFSLILESASTNQTSMYLCASSPRDRGPTNEKLFFGSGTQLSVL.

The chain uses TRBV6-1 and TRBJ2-1; 8 bases are a match to TRBD2. V lost 10 bases to trimming and J lost 4 bases; unmatched junction nucleotides: 12. This CDR3 region has 15 residues. Per the germline V gene, CDR1 is MNHNS and CDR2 is SASEGT. CDR3 loop: CAILLRGVGYNEQFF. CDR3 bases: TGTGCCATCCTTCTGCGGGGGGTAGGATACAATGAGCAGTTCTTC.

This clone was detected only once. V usage is TRBV27 and J usage is TRBJ2-7, with unresolved D. CDR3 length: 16 amino acids. Germline values: CDR1 MNHEY, CDR2 SMNVEV (reference sequence). Trimming stripped 0 bases from V and 0 bases from J, with 12 bases between. CDR3 DNA: TGTGCCAGCAGTTTATCGTGGAAGAGTACCTCCTACGAGCAGTACTTC. Residues: CASSLSWKSTSYEQYF.

This clone is a singleton in its sample. V and J are TRBV27 and TRBJ1-5; D remains ambiguous. The CDR3 has 18 amino acids. V was cut by 4 bases and J by 2 bases, with 21 bases left in between. Germline values: CDR1 MNHEY, CDR2 SMNVEV (reference sequence). The CDR3 here is CASSSLLDLYEGNQPQHF. The CDR3 region has the DNA TGTGCCAGCAGTTCCCTCCTGGATCTTTATGAGGGCAATCAGCCCCAGCATTTT.

The chain uses TRBV7-8 and TRBJ1-5; D uncertain. Trimming removed 4 bases at V and 6 bases at J, with 10 bases between. Germline-derived CDR1 and CDR2 are SGHVS and FQNEAQ. CDR3 size: 13 residues. The CDR3: CASSSSRGQPQHF. CDR3 coding DNA: TGTGCCAGCAGCTCAAGCCGGGGTCAGCCCCAGCATTTT.

The V and J genes are TRBV2 and TRBJ2-1; possible D gene TRBD1, 6 bases. The germline gives CDR1 SNHLY, CDR2 FYNNEI. Between the trimmed V and J ends, which lost 7 bases and 7 bases, there was a span of 17 bases. This CDR3 spans 14 amino acids. The DNA of the CDR3 is TGTGCCAGCATACTAGAGGTTCAGGGGAATGAGCAGTTCTTC. This translates into CASILEVQGNEQFF.

V gene TRBV27 combines with J gene TRBJ1-1, with D perhaps matching TRBD1 (5 bases). The germline V and J ends were trimmed by 7 bases and 1 base, with 13 bases remaining between them. This CDR3 spans 14 amino acids. Germline CDR1 and CDR2: MNHEY and SMNVEV (reference sequence). CDR3 nucleotide sequence: TGTGCCAGCAATCACCAGGGCTCGAACACTGAAGCTTTCTTT. It yields the protein CASNHQGSNTEAFF.

This rearrangement joins TRBV27 to TRBJ2-3; D is undetermined. V lost 3 bases to trimming and J lost 2 bases, with 9 bases between them. The V gene's germline CDR1 is MNHEY and CDR2 SMNVEV (reference sequence). The CDR3 covers 14 residues. The DNA for the CDR3 is TGTGCCAGCAGTTTGCCCTACCACACAGATACGCAGTATTTT. Protein product: CASSLPYHTDTQYF.

This chain links TRBV4-2 with TRBJ2-7, with D unresolved. Trimming shortened V by 0 bases and J by 1 base, and 10 bases separated the two germline ends. This CDR3 has 15 residues. CDR1 LGHNA and CDR2 YNFKEQ come from the germline V gene. In DNA, the CDR3 is TGTGCCAGCAGCCAAGAGCGTCATCGGTCCTACGAGCAGTACTTC. It is translated as CASSQERHRSYEQYF.

This chain links TRBV6-4 with TRBJ2-1; D assignment may be TRBD1 or TRBD2 (6 bases each). Per the germline V gene, CDR1 is MRHNA and CDR2 is SNTAGT. The CDR3 is made up of 13 amino acids. Trimming removed 3 bases from V and 5 bases from J, with 8 bases in between. CDR3 in DNA: TGTGCCAGCAGTGAAGGGGGGCACAATGAGCAGTTCTTC. This translates into CASSEGGHNEQFF.

The V call is TRBV6-6, the J call TRBJ2-7; tentative D call: TRBD2 (6 bases). V shed 0 bases and J shed 2 bases, with 11 bases lying between them. CDR1 and CDR2 from the germline V gene are MNHNY and SVGAGI (reference sequence). CDR3 length: 15 residues. The CDR3 sequence: CASSYSSGDAYEQYF. The CDR3 coding sequence is TGTGCCAGCAGTTACTCTTCGGGGGACGCCTACGAGCAGTACTTC.

The CDR3 loop reads CASSRLGRGGNSPLHF. The DNA for the CDR3 is TGTGCCAGTAGTCGGCTGGGAAGGGGGGGGAATTCACCCCTCCACTTT. The genes are TRBV19 and TRBJ1-6; TRBD1 might be the D (6 bases). This CDR3 contains 16 residues. Germline V gene data show CDR1 as LNHDA and CDR2 as SQIVND (reference sequence). V shed 5 bases and J shed 7 bases, with 18 bases lying between them. The whole variable domain, remainder taken from reference TRBV19 and TRBJ1-6, is DGGITQSPKYLFRKEGQNVTLSCEQNLNHDAMYWYRQDPGQGLRLIYYSQIVNDFQKGDIAEGYSVSREKKESFPLTVTSAQKNPTAFYLCASSRLGRGGNSPLHFGNGTRLTVT.

The chain has TRBV9 and TRBJ2-7; 8 nucleotides align to TRBD2. Germline values: CDR1 SGDLS, CDR2 YYNGEE. The CDR3 sequence is 17 residues long. V lost 4 bases and J lost 2; bases outside the gene matches: 14. The CDR3 nucleotides read TGTGCCAGCAGCCCCACCGGCGGCGGGAGGTCGACCTACGAGCAGTACTTC. As protein: CASSPTGGGRSTYEQYF.

The CDR3 here is CASSLTGAQGSNYGYTF. The CDR3 DNA is TGTGCCAGCAGCCTTACAGGGGCGCAAGGATCAAACTATGGCTACACCTTC. The chain uses TRBV7-6 and TRBJ1-2; 7 positions match TRBD1. The CDR3 is 17 residues long. The germline V gene encodes CDR1 SGHVS and CDR2 FNYEAQ. The junction had 14 bases not matched to a gene; V was cut back by 5 bases and J by 2 bases.

This chain uses TRBV11-2 with TRBJ2-3; D uncertain. The CDR3 loop spans 12 amino acids. CDR1 and CDR2 from the germline V gene are SGHAT and FQNNGV. Between the trimmed V and J ends, which lost 0 bases and 5 bases, there was a span of 3 bases. The CDR3 coding sequence is TGTGCCAGCAGCTTAGACAAAGATACGCAGTATTTT. It specifies CASSLDKDTQYF.

This rearrangement joins TRBV2 to TRBJ1-5; possibly TRBD1 for D (6 bases). CDR3 length: 15 amino acids. Germline values: CDR1 SNHLY, CDR2 FYNNEI. Between the trimmed V and J ends, which lost 7 bases and 0 bases, there was a span of 13 bases. CDR3 residues: CASIEQGHSNQPQHF. The CDR3 bases are TGTGCCAGCATCGAACAGGGTCATAGCAATCAGCCCCAGCATTTT.

V usage is TRBV5-4 and J usage is TRBJ1-2, with D unresolved. The CDR3 is 14 residues long. Trimming stripped 0 bases from V and 4 bases from J, with 10 bases between. The germline CDR1 and CDR2 sequences are SGHNT and YYREEE (reference sequence). CDR3 sequence (DNA): TGTGCCAGCAGCTTGGCCGCCGTATTCTATGGCTACACCTTC. It translates to CASSLAAVFYGYTF.

The table lists this clone with a count of one. J is TRBJ1-6 and V is TRBV2, with no clear D. The V gene lost 5 bases and the J gene lost 0 bases, with 11 bases spanning the gap. This CDR3 spans 16 amino acids. Germline CDR1 is SNHLY and CDR2 is FYNNEI. In DNA form, the CDR3 reads TGTGCCAGCAGTACGGGGAGGAGCTCCTATAATTCACCCCTCCACTTT. As protein: CASSTGRSSYNSPLHF.

The CDR3 protein is CASSLASGGPIDEYGYTF. As DNA, the CDR3 is TGTGCCAGCAGCTTAGCTTCGGGAGGTCCCATAGACGAATATGGCTACACCTTC. The V call is TRBV7-9, the J call TRBJ1-2; D uncertain. V was trimmed by 0 bases and J by 5 bases, leaving 22 bases between them. Germline CDR1 is SEHNR and CDR2 is FQNEAQ (reference sequence). The CDR3 has 18 residues.

This sequence joins TRBV30 and TRBJ1-6; the D is unclear. Germline CDR1 reads GTSNPN; CDR2 reads SVGIG (reference sequence). The CDR3 sequence is 14 residues long. Trimming shortened V by 1 base and J by 7 bases, and 11 bases separated the two germline ends. DNA for the CDR3: TGTGCCTGGAGTGGTGACACTAGAAATTCACCCCTCCACTTT. It yields the protein CAWSGDTRNSPLHF.

The V gene is TRBV7-3, the J gene TRBJ2-2; 10 nucleotides agree with TRBD2. Germline CDR1 SGHTA, CDR2 FQGTGA. The length of the CDR3 is 14 residues. Trimming took 2 bases from V and 6 from J; bases not matched to a gene: 0. CDR3 in DNA: TGTGCCAGCAGCTTACTAGCGGGGGCCGGGGAGCTGTTTTTT. This gives the protein CASSLLAGAGELFF.

The rearrangement joins TRBV6-5 to TRBJ1-2; a weak D match, TRBD1 (6 bases). Germline V lookup: CDR1 MNHEY, CDR2 SVGAGI. With 7 bases removed from V and 14 bases from J, the gap between germline ends came to 20 bases. This CDR3 contains 12 residues. CDR3 in DNA: TGTGCCAGCAACAACGGGGGGCCCTTCGAAACCTTC. Its protein product is CASNNGGPFETF.

V and J are TRBV12-5 and TRBJ1-1, with D unclear. Germline CDR1 is LGHNT and CDR2 is FRNRAP. The V end lost 1 base, the J end lost 3 bases, and 15 bases lay between the germline ends. The CDR3 spans 16 residues. CDR3 nucleotides: TGTGCTAGTGGTTTGGGTGGGAATATTGGGGACACTGAAGCTTTCTTT. Its translation: CASGLGGNIGDTEAFF.

The CDR3 region is CASSFSEGPVTEPNYGYTF. Written as DNA, the CDR3 is TGTGCCAGCAGCTTTAGCGAAGGACCGGTGACGGAACCGAACTATGGCTACACCTTC. This chain connects TRBV13 to TRBJ1-2; unclear D gene. The CDR3 runs to 19 residues. The germline V and J ends were trimmed by 3 bases and 2 bases, with 25 bases remaining between them. The V gene's germline CDR1 is PRHDT and CDR2 FYEKMQ (reference sequence).